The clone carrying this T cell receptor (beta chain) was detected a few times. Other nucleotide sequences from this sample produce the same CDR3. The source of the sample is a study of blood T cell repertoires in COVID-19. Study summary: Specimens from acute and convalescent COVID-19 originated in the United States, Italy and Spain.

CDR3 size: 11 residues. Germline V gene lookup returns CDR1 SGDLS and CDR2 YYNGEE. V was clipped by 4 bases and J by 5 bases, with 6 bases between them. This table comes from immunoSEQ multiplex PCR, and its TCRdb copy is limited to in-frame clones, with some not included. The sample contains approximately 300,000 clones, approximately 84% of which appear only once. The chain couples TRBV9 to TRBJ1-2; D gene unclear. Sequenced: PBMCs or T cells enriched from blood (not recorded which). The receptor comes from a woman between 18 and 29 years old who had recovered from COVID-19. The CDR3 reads CASSSNYGYTF. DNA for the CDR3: TGTGCCAGCAGCTCAAATTATGGCTACACCTTC.